The rows below give T cell receptor beta chains drawn from one sample of a study of shared clonotypes between healthy human individuals. Profiling relied on immunoSEQ multiplex PCR, and the TCRdb table lists in-frame clones only, not all of them. The sample records about 490,000 clones, 79% being singletons. The specimen was PBMCs. The origin of the receptors is a woman aged 40 to 50 in good health. Some clones in this sample may be carry-over from other donors' samples. CDR3s include the opening cysteine and the closing phenylalanine or tryptophan. Where a row states a size, it is once, few, many or the class of an expanded clone; other rows omit it.

.	TRBJ2-7	TRBV28	CASRTSGSSYEQYF
many	TRBJ1-1	TRBV7-3	CASSPSGGLNTEAFF
many	TRBJ2-7	TRBV18	CASSLRGTGEYEQYF
once	TRBJ1-5	TRBV2	CASSALSGGVGQPQHF
.	TRBJ1-2	TRBV18	CASSPDRQSNYGYTF
.	TRBJ2-3	TRBV7-2	CASSEGRRAQYF
.	TRBJ2-5	TRBV4-3	CASSQDLSSVGETQYF
.	TRBJ1-2	TRBV27	CASSSQGVGGYTF
.	TRBJ1-2	TRBV19	CASRLANYGYTF
.	TRBJ1-2	TRBV28	CASSLHLQPPYGYTF
.	TRBJ2-3	TRBV5-1	CASSLVWASGEDTQYF
few	TRBJ2-7	TRBV11-2	CASSLELQIYEQYF
many	TRBJ2-5	TRBV7-2	CASSFQGQGQETQYF
.	TRBJ2-6	TRBV6-1	CASRFDGANVLTF
.	TRBJ2-3	TRBV19	CASSSVNPGGWVTDTQYF
once	TRBJ1-4	TRBV7-9	CASSFTGLRDEKLFF
.	TRBJ2-7	TRBV28	CASSGLLGSYEQYF
once	TRBJ2-5	TRBV7-2	CASSFPSGSGGTQYF
.	TRBJ1-1	TRBV2	CATRSVAEAFF
once	TRBJ2-1	TRBV14	CASSLYNMGIGEQFF
.	TRBJ1-1	TRBV2	CGSSEEEGNTEAFF
.	TRBJ2-1	TRBV4-2	CASSQPPLAGGYNEQFF
.	TRBJ2-7	TRBV7-2	CASSLEGGGFSYEQYF
few	TRBJ2-5	TRBV18	CASSPTSRQETQYF
.	TRBJ2-7	TRBV5-5	CASSRTSGIPYSYEQYF
once	TRBJ2-1	TRBV11-1	CASSAISSGDRTSNEQFF
.	TRBJ2-7	TRBV7-2	CASSLAWAYEQYF
once	TRBJ2-5	TRBV15	CATSRDLGETQYF
.	TRBJ2-1	TRBV28	CASSLSREQFF
.	TRBJ2-7	TRBV19	CASTQGSPRTYEQYF
.	TRBJ1-2	TRBV7-2	CASSLGAGTGGSSSF
.	TRBJ2-7	TRBV7-2	CASSFGLGTEYEQYF
.	TRBJ2-1	TRBV5-1	CASSLVVAGVRNEQFF
.	TRBJ1-1	TRBV6-1	CASSGRGTEAFF
.	TRBJ1-1	TRBV28	CASRPRAGTEAFF
.	TRBJ2-2	TRBV9	CASSVGVECGFF
.	TRBJ2-5	TRBV28	CASSFPGQGNQETQYF
.	TRBJ2-3	TRBV7-9	CASSTTGMDTDTQYF
many	TRBJ2-1	TRBV7-2	CASSSNRAGDYNEQFF
.	TRBJ1-1	TRBV5-1	CASSPWTPNTGAFF
.	TRBJ2-5	TRBV27	CASSFHRAPGETQYF
.	TRBJ1-1	TRBV21-1	CASSTGTGQNTEAFF
.	TRBJ2-7	TRBV29-1	CSVATSGAPYEQYF
.	TRBJ1-4	TRBV27	CASTSGPNEKLFF
few	TRBJ1-1	TRBV7-3	CASSSVEGTEAFF
once	TRBJ2-7	TRBV6-4	CASSKLAGQGDEQYF
.	TRBJ2-3	TRBV7-2	CASSANGQITDTQYF
once	TRBJ2-1	TRBV2	CANSNRQAGNEQFF
.	TRBJ2-3	TRBV5-6	CASSPRMGSTDTQYF
.	TRBJ2-3	TRBV4-3	CASSQDGSTETDTQYF
.	TRBJ2-3	TRBV10-3	CAIRGLASSTDTQYF
many	TRBJ1-2	TRBV10-3	CAMVRGQGDNGYTF
.	TRBJ1-3	TRBV14	CASSQVFGMGNTIYF
.	TRBJ2-5	TRBV11-2	CASSPRTSVETQYF
.	TRBJ2-7	TRBV9	CASSVVGTTYEQYF
few	TRBJ1-1	TRBV6-5	CASSYSRTGTYTEAFF
once	TRBJ1-1	TRBV18	CASSPLRNTEAFF